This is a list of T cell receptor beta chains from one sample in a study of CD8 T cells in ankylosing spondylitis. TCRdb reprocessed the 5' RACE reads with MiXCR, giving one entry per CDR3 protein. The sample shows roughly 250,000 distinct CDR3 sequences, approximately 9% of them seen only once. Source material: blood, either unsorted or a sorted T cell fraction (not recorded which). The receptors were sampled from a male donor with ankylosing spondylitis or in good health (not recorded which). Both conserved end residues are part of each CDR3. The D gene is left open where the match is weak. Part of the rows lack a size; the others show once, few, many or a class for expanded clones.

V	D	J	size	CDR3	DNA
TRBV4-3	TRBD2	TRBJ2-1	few	CASSGLATNNEQFF	TGCGCCAGCTCCGGACTAGCAACCAACAATGAGCAGTTCTTC
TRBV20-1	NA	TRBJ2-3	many	CSGNQGKSTDTQYF	TGCAGTGGTAACCAGGGGAAAAGCACAGATACGCAGTATTTT
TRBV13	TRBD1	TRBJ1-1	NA	CASVRDRGSPEAFF	TGTGCCAGCGTTCGGGACAGGGGTTCCCCTGAAGCTTTCTTT
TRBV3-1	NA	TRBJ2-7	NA	CASSRMGEQYF	TGTGCCAGCAGCCGCATGGGAGAGCAGTACTTC
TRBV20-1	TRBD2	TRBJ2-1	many	CSAPIFSSGRSLDNEQFF	TGCAGTGCCCCGATTTTCTCTAGCGGGAGGTCCCTTGACAATGAGCAGTTCTTC
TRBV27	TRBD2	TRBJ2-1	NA	CASSLSRPLASNNEQFF	TGTGCCAGCAGTTTATCCCGGCCACTAGCGTCTAACAATGAGCAGTTCTTC
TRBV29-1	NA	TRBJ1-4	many	CSVSKGGGRNEKLFF	TGCAGCGTCTCGAAGGGAGGCGGGCGGAATGAAAAACTGTTTTTT
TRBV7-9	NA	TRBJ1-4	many	CASSLALGSGEKLFF	TGTGCCAGCAGCTTAGCGCTGGGGAGCGGAGAAAAACTGTTTTTT
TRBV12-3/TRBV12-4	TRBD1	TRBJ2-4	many	CASSSTGAGNIQYF	TGTGCCAGCAGTTCCACAGGGGCTGGGAACATTCAGTACTTC
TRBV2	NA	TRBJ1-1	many	CASSKDSTLNTEAFF	TGTGCCAGCAGTAAAGACAGCACTTTGAACACTGAAGCTTTCTTT
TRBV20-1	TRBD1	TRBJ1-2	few	CSASPGTGGGINYGYTF	TGCAGTGCTTCCCCCGGGACAGGGGGGGGAATTAACTATGGCTACACCTTC
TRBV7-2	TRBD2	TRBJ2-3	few	CASSFAGLAGDTQYF	TGTGCCAGCAGCTTCGCGGGACTAGCGGGAGATACGCAGTATTTT
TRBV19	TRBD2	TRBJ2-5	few	CASSSAVAGGPREETQYF	TGTGCCAGTAGCTCTGCCGTAGCGGGGGGGCCGAGAGAAGAGACCCAGTACTTC
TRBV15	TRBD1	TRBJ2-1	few	CATSPLQGAFNEQFF	TGTGCCACCAGCCCTCTTCAGGGGGCGTTTAATGAGCAGTTCTTC
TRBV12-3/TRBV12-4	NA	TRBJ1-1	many	CASSLSPDTEAFF	TGTGCCAGCAGTTTATCTCCGGACACTGAAGCTTTCTTT
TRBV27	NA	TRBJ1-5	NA	CASAPHPSVQGAQPQHF	TGTGCCAGCGCCCCCCATCCATCTGTTCAGGGAGCTCAGCCCCAGCATTTT